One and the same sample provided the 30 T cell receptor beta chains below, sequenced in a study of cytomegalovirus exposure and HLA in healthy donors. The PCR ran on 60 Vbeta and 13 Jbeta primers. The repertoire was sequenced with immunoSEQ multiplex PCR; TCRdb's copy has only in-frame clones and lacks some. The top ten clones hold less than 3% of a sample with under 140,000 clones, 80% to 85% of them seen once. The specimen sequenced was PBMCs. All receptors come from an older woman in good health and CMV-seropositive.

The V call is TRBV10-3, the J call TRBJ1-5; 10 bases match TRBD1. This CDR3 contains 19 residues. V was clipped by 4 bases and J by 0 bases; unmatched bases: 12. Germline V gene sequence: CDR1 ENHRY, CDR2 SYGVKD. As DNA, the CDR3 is TGTGCCATCAGTGGTAGTTCGGGACAGGGGAGAAATAGCAATCAGCCCCAGCATTTT. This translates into CAISGSSGQGRNSNQPQHF.

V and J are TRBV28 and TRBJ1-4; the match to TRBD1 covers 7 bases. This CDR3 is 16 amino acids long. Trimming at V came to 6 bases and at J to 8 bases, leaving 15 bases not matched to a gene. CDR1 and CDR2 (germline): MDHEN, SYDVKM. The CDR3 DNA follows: TGTGCCAGCAGGGGTGGGGCGGACAGGTTATGGGAAAAACTGTTTTTT. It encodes CASRGGADRLWEKLFF.

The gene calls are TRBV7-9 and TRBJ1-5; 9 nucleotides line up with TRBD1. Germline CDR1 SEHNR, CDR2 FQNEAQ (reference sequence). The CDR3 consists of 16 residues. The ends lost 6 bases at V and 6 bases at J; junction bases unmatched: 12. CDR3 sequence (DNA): TGTGCCAGCAGTTCCGGGACAGGGCAATTCAGTCAGCCCCAGCATTTT. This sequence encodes CASSSGTGQFSQPQHF. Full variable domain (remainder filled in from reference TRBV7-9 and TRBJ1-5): DTGVSQNPRHKITKRGQNVTFRCDPISEHNRLYWYRQTLGQGPEFLTYFQNEAQLEKSRLLSDRFSAERPKGSFSTLEIQRTEQGDSAMYLCASSSGTGQFSQPQHFGDGTRLSIL.

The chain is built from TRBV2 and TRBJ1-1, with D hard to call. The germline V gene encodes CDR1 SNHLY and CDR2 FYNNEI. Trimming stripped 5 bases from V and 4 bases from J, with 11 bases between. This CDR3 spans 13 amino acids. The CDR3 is CASSSFSGTEAFF. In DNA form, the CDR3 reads TGTGCCAGCAGTTCTTTCTCGGGCACTGAAGCTTTCTTT.

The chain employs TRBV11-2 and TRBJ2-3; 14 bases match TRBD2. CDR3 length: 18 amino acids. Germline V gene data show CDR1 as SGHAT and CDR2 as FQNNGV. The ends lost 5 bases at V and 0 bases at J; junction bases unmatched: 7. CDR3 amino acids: CASSPLRTSGGSTDTQYF. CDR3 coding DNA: TGTGCCAGCAGCCCCCTTAGGACTAGCGGGGGGAGCACAGATACGCAGTATTTT.

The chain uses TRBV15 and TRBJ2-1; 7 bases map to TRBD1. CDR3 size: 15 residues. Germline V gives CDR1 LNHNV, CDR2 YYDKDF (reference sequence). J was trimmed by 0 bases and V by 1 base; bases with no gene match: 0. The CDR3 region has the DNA TGTGCCACCAGCAGAGCAGGGGGCTCCTACAATGAGCAGTTCTTC. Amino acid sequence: CATSRAGGSYNEQFF.

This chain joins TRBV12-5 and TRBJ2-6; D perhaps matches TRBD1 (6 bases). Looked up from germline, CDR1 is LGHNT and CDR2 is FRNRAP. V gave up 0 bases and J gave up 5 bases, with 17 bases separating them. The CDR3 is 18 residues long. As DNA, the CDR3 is TGTGCTAGTGGTTTGGTGCCGGGACACCCTATCTGGGCCAACGTCCTGACTTTC. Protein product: CASGLVPGHPIWANVLTF. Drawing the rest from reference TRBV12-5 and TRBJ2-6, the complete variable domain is DARVTQTPRHKVTEMGQEVTMRCQPILGHNTVFWYRQTMMQGLELLAYFRNRAPLDDSGMPKDRFSAEMPDATLATLKIQPSEPRDSAVYFCASGLVPGHPIWANVLTFGAGSRLTVL.

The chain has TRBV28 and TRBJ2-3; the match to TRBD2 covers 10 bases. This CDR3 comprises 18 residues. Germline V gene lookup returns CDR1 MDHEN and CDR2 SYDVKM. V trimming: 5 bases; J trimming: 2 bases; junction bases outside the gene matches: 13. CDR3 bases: TGTGCCAGCAGTCCAATCCTACTAGCGGGGTTATCCACAGATACGCAGTATTTT. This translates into CASSPILLAGLSTDTQYF.

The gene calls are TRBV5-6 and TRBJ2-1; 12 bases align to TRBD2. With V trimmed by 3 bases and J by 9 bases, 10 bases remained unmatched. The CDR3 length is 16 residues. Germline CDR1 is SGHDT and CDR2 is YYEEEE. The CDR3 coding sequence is TGTGCCAGCAGCTACAGGACTAGCGGGGATAGGGCTGAGCAGTTCTTC. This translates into CASSYRTSGDRAEQFF.

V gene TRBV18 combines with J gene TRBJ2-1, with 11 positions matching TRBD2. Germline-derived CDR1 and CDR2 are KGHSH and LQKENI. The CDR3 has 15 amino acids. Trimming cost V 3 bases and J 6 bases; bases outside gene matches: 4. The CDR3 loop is CASSPGLAVRNEQFF. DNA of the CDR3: TGTGCCAGCTCACCGGGACTAGCGGTACGCAATGAGCAGTTCTTC.

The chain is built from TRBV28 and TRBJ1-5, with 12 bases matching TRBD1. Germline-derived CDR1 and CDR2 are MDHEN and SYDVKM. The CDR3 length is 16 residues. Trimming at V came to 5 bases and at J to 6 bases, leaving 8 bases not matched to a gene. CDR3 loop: CASSRAGQGAGQPQHF. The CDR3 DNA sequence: TGTGCCAGCAGTCGGGCGGGACAGGGGGCTGGTCAGCCCCAGCATTTT.

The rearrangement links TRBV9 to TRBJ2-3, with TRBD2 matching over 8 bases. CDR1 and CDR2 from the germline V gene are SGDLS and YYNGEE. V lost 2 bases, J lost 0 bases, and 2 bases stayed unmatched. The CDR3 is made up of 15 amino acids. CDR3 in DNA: TGTGCCAGCAGCGTTAGCGGGACTAGCACAGATACGCAGTATTTT. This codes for CASSVSGTSTDTQYF.

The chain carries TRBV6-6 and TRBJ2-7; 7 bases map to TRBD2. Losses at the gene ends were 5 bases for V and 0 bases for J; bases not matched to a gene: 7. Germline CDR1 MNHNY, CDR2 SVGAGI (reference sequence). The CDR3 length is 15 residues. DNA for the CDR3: TGTGCCAGCAGTCCTTTAGCGGGCTTCTCCTACGAGCAGTACTTC. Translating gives CASSPLAGFSYEQYF.

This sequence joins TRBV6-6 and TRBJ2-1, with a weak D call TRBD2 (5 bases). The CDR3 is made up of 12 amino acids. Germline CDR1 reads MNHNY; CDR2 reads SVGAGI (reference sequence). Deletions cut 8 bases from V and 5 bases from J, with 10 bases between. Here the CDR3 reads CASGSADNEQFF. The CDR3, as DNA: TGTGCCAGCGGATCAGCGGACAATGAGCAGTTCTTC.

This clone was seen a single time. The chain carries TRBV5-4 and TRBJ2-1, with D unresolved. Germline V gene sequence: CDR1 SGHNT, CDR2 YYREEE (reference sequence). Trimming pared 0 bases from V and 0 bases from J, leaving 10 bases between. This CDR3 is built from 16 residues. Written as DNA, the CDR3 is TGTGCCAGCAGCTTGGCCGGTACGAGCTCCTACAATGAGCAGTTCTTC. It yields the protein CASSLAGTSSYNEQFF.

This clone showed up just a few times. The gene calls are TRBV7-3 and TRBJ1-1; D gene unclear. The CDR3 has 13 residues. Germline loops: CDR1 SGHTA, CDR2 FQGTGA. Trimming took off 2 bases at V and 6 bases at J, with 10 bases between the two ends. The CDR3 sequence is CASSLGSRAEAFF. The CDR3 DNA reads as TGTGCCAGCAGCTTAGGGAGTCGCGCTGAAGCTTTCTTT.

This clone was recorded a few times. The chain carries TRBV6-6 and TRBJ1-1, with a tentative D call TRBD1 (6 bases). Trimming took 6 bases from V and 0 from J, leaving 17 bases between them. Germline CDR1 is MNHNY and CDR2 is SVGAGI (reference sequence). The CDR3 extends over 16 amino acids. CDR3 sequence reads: CASSFRAGELNTEAFF. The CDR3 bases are TGTGCCAGCAGCTTCAGAGCAGGGGAATTGAACACTGAAGCTTTCTTT.

The CDR3, as DNA: TGTGCCAGCAGCGTAGAGAGAGGTCTGGTTTCTGAAGCTTTCTTT. This codes for CASSVERGLVSEAFF. The chain links TRBV9 to TRBJ1-1; D call uncertain. The CDR3 spans 15 residues. Per germline, CDR1 SGDLS and CDR2 YYNGEE. The ends were cut back, 0 bases at V and 6 bases at J, with 15 bases in the middle.

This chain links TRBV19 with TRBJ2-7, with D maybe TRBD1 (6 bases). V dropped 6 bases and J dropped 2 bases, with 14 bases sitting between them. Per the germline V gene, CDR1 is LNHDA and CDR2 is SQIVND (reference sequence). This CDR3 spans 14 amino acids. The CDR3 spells CASRQPGQTYEQYF. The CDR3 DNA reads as TGTGCCAGTAGACAACCGGGACAAACCTACGAGCAGTACTTC.

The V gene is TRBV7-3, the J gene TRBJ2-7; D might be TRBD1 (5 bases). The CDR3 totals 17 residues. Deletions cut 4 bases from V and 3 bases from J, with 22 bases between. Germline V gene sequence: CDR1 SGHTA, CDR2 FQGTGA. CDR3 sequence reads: CASSSYGALGKDYEQYF. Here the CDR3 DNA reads TGTGCCAGCAGCTCATATGGGGCCTTAGGCAAAGACTACGAGCAGTACTTC.

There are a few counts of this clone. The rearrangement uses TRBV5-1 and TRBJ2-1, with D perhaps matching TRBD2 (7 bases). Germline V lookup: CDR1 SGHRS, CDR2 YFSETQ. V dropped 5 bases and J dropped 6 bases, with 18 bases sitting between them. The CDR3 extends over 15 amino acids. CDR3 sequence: CASRSKQGGPNEQFF. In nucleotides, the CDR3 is TGCGCCAGCAGGAGCAAACAGGGAGGGCCCAATGAGCAGTTCTTC.

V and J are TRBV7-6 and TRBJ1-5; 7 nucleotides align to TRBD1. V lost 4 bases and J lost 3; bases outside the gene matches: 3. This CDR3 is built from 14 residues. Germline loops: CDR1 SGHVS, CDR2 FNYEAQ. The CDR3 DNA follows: TGTGCCAGCAGCTGGGGACAGTCCAATCAGCCCCAGCATTTT. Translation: CASSWGQSNQPQHF.

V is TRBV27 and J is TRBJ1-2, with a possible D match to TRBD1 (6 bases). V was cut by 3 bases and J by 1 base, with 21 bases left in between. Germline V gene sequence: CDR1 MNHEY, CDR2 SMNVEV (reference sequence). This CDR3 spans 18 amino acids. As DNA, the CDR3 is TGTGCCAGCAGTTTTTTACGCAGGGGTTTGGGGAATAACTATGGCTACACCTTC. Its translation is CASSFLRRGLGNNYGYTF.

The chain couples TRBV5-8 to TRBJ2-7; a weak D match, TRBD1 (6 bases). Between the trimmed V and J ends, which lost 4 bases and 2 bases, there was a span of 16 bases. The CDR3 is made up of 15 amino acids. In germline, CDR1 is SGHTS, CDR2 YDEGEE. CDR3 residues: CASSRHRVKAYEQYF. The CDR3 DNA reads TGTGCCAGCAGCCGTCACAGGGTGAAGGCCTACGAGCAGTACTTC. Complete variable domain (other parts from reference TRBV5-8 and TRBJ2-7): EAGVTQSPTHLIKTRGQQATLRCSPISGHTSVYWYQQALGLGLQFLLWYDEGEERNRGNFPPRFSGRQFPNYSSELNVNALELEDSALYLCASSRHRVKAYEQYFGPGTRLTVT.

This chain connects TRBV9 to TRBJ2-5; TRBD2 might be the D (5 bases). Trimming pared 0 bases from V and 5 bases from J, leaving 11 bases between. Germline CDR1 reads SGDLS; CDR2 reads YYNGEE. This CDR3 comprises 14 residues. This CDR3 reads CASSVGEGWETQYF. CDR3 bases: TGTGCCAGCAGCGTAGGAGAGGGATGGGAGACCCAGTACTTC.

CDR3 loop: CASRDFQETQYF. The CDR3 coding sequence is TGCGCCAGCCGGGACTTCCAAGAGACCCAGTACTTC. The rearrangement links TRBV10-2 to TRBJ2-5, with D possibly being TRBD2 (6 bases). Deletions cut 8 bases from V and 1 base from J, with 8 bases between. CDR3 length: 12 amino acids. Germline CDR1 WSHSY, CDR2 SAAADI.

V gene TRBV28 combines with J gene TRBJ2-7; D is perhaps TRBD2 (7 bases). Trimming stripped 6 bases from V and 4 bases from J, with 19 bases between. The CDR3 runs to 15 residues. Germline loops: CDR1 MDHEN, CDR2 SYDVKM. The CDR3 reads CASRGRGGVPYEQYF. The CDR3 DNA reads TGTGCCAGCAGAGGGAGGGGGGGGGTCCCTTACGAGCAGTACTTC.

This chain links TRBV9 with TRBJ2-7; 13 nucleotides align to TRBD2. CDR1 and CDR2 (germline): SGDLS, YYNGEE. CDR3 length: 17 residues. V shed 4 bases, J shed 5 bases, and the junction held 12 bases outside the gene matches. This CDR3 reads CASSPGLAGVGFDEQYF. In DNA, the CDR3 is TGTGCCAGCAGCCCTGGACTAGCGGGAGTAGGTTTTGACGAGCAGTACTTC.

In DNA form, the CDR3 reads TGTGCCAGCAGCTTAGGGGGCGGGATTAGTGAGCAGTTCTTC. This translates into CASSLGGGISEQFF. The genes are TRBV7-6 and TRBJ2-1, with a tentative D call TRBD2 (6 bases). With 1 base removed from V and 9 bases from J, the gap between germline ends came to 13 bases. In germline, CDR1 is SGHVS, CDR2 FNYEAQ. The CDR3 totals 14 residues.

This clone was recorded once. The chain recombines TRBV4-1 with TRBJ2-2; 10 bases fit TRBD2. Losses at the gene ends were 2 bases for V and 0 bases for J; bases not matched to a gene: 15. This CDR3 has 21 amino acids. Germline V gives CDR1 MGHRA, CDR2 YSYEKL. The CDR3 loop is CASSQRSASGSLRSNTGELFF. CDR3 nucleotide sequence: TGCGCCAGCAGCCAAAGATCTGCTAGCGGGAGCCTTAGATCGAACACCGGGGAGCTGTTTTTT.